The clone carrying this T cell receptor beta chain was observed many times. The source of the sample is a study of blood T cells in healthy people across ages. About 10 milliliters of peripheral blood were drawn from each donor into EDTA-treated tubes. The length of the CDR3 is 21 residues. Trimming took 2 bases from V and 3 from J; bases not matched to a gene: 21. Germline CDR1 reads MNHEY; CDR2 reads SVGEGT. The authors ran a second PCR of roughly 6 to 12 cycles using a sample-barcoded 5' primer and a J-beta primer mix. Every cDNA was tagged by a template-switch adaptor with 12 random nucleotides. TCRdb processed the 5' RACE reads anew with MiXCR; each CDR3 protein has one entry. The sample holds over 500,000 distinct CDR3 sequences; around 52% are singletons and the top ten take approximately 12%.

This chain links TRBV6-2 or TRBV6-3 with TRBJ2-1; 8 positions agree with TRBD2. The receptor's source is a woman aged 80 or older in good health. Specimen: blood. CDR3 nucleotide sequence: TGTGCCAGCAGTTACCCCGGATTATCGAACATTGCGGCGGGGGGCTACAATGAGCAGTTCTTC. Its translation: CASSYPGLSNIAAGGYNEQFF.